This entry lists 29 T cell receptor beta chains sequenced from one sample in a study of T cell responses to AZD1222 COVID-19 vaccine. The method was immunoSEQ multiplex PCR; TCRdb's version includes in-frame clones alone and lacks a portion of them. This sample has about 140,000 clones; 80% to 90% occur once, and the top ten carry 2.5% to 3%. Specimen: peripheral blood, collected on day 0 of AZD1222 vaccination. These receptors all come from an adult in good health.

CDR3 residues: CASRDAGFGEKLFF. The CDR3 bases are TGCGCCAGCAGAGATGCAGGTTTTGGGGAAAAACTGTTTTTT. The chain is built from TRBV5-1 and TRBJ1-4; D gene uncertain. V was shortened by 5 bases and J by 8 bases, with 16 bases between the two germline ends. Looked up from germline, CDR1 is SGHRS and CDR2 is YFSETQ. The CDR3 length is 14 residues.

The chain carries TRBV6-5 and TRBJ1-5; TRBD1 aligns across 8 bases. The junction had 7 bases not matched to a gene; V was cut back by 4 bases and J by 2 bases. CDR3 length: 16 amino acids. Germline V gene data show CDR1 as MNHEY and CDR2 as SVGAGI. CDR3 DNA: TGTGCCAGCAGTTCGAGGACAGGGTTCGGCAATCAGCCCCAGCATTTT. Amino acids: CASSSRTGFGNQPQHF.

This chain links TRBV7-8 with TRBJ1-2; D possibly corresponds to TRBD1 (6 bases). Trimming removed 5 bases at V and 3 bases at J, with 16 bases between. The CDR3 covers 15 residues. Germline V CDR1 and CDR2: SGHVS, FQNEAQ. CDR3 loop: CASSPEGSGDYGYTF. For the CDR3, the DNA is TGTGCCAGCAGCCCCGAGGGTTCAGGGGACTATGGCTACACCTTC.

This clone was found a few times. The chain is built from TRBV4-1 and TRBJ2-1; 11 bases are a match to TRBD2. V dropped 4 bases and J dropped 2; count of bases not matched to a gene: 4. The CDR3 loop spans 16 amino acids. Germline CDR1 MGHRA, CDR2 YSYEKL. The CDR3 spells CASSRGTSGAYNEQFF. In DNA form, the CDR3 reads TGCGCCAGCAGCCGAGGGACTAGCGGCGCCTACAATGAGCAGTTCTTC.

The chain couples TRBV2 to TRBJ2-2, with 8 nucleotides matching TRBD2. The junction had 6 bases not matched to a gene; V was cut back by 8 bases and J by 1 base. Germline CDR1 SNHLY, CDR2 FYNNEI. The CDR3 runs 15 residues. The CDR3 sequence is CASGGLAVNTGELFF. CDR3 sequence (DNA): TGTGCCAGCGGCGGACTAGCTGTGAACACCGGGGAGCTGTTTTTT.

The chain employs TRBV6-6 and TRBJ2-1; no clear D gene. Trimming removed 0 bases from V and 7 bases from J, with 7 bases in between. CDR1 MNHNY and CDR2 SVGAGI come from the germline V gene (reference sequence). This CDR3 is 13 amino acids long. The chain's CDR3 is CASSYSDGNEQFF. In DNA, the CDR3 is TGTGCCAGCAGTTACTCCGACGGGAATGAGCAGTTCTTC.

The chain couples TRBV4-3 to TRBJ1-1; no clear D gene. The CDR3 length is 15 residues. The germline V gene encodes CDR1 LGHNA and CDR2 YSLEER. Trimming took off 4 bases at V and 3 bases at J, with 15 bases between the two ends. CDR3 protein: CASSPTDDGYTEAFF. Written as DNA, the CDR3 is TGCGCCAGCAGCCCTACAGATGACGGGTACACTGAAGCTTTCTTT.

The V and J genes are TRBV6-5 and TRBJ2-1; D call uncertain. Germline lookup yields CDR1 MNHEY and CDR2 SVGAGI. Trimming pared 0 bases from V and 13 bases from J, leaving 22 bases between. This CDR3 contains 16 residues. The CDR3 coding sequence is TGTGCCAGCAGTTACTCGAAGCCAGGCCCGAGTGTTGATCAGTTCTTC. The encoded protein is CASSYSKPGPSVDQFF.

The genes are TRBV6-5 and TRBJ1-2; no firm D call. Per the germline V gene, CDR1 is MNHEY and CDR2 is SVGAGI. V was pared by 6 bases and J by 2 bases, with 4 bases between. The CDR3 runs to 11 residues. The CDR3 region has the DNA TGTGCCAGCAGGCCCAACTATGGCTACACCTTC. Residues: CASRPNYGYTF.

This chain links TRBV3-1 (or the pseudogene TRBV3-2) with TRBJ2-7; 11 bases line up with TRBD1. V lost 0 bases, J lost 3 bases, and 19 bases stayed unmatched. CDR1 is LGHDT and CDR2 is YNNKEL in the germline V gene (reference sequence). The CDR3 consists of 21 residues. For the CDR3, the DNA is TGTGCCAGCAGCCAAGACAAAACGTACCTCCGGGACAGGGGGGTTCACTACGAGCAGTACTTC. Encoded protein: CASSQDKTYLRDRGVHYEQYF.

As DNA, the CDR3 is TGTGCCTGGAGTGTACGAAGGGGCAGGGCTCGGGATACGCAGTATTTT. Translating it yields CAWSVRRGRARDTQYF. The chain joins TRBV30 to TRBJ2-3, with D maybe TRBD1 (5 bases). The V gene lost 0 bases and the J gene lost 6 bases, with 19 bases spanning the gap. Germline V gene data show CDR1 as GTSNPN and CDR2 as SVGIG (reference sequence). This CDR3 has 16 residues.

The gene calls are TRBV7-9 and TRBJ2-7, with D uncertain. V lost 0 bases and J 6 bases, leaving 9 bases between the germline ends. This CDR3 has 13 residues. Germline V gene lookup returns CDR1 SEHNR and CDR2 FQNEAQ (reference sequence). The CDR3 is CASSLAQYSEQYF. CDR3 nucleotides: TGTGCCAGCAGCTTAGCACAGTATAGCGAGCAGTACTTC.

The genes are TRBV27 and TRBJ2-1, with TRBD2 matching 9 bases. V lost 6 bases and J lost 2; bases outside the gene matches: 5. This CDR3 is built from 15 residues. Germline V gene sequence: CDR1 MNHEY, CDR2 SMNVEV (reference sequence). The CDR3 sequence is CASSPTSGTYNEQFF. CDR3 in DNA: TGTGCCAGCAGCCCGACTAGCGGAACCTACAATGAGCAGTTCTTC.

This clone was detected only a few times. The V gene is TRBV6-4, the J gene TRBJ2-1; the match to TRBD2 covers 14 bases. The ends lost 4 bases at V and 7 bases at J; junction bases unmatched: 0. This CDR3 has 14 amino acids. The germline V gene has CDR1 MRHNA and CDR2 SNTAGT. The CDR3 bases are TGTGCCAGCAGTGGACTAGCGGGGGGGAATGAGCAGTTCTTC. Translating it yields CASSGLAGGNEQFF.

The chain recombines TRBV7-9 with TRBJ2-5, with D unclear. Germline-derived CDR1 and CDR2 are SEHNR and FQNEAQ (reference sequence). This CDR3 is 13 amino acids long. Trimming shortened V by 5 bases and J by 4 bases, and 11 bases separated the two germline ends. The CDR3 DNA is TGTGCCAGCAGCCCTCCCGGTGGAGAGACCCAGTACTTC. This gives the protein CASSPPGGETQYF.

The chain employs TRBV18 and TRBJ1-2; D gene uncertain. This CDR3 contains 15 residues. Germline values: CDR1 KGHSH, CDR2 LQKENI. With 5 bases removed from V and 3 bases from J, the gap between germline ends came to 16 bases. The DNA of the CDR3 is TGTGCCAGCTCAAATGCCGGCACAGTCTACTATGGCTACACCTTC. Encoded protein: CASSNAGTVYYGYTF.

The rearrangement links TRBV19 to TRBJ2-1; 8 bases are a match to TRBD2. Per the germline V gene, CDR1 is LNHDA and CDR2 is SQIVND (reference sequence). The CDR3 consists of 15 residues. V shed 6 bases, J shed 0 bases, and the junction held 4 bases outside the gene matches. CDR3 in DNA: TGTGCCAGTAGGGATGGGACTAGCTCCTACAATGAGCAGTTCTTC. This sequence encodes CASRDGTSSYNEQFF.

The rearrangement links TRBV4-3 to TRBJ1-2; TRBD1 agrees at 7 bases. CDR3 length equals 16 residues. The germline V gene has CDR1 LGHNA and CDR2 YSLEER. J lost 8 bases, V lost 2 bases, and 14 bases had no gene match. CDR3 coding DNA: TGCGCCAGCAGCCAAACCGCGGGACAGCCTTCTCTGGGCTACACCTTC. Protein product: CASSQTAGQPSLGYTF.

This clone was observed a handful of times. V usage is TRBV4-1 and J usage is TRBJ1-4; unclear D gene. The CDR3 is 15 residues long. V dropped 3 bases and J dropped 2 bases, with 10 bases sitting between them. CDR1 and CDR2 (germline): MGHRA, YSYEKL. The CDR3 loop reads CASSHATPTNEKLFF. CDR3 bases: TGCGCCAGCAGCCACGCGACACCTACTAATGAAAAACTGTTTTTT.

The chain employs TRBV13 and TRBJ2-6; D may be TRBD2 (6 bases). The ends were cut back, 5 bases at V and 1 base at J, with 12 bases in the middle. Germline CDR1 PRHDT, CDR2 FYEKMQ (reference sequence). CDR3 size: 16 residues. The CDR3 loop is CASSAMRESGANVLTF. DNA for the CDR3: TGTGCCAGCAGCGCGATGCGGGAATCTGGGGCCAACGTCCTGACTTTC. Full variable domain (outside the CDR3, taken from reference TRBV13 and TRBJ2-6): AAGVIQSPRHLIKEKRETATLKCYPIPRHDTVYWYQQGPGQDPQFLISFYEKMQSDKGSIPDRFSAQQFSDYHSELNMSSLELGDSALYFCASSAMRESGANVLTFGAGSRLTVL.

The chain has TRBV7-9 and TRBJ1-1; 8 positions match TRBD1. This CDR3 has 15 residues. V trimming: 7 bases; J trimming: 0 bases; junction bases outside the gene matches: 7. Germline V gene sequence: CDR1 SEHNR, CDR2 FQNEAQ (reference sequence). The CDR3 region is CASTGAGGMNTEAFF. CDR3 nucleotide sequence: TGTGCCAGCACCGGGGCAGGGGGCATGAACACTGAAGCTTTCTTT.

In DNA form, the CDR3 reads TGTGCCAGCAGCTTAGTCCAGGGCGACGGTCAGCCCCAGCATTTT. Its protein product is CASSLVQGDGQPQHF. The V and J genes are TRBV7-9 and TRBJ1-5; D is perhaps TRBD1 (5 bases). The CDR3 has 15 residues. In germline, CDR1 is SEHNR, CDR2 FQNEAQ (reference sequence). The ends were cut back, 1 base at V and 6 bases at J, with 13 bases in the middle.

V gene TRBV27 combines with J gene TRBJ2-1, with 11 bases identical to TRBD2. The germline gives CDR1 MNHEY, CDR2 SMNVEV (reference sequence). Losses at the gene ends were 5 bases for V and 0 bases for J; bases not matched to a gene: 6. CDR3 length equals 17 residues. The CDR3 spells CASSSRTSGLSYNEQFF. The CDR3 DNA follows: TGTGCCAGCAGTAGCCGGACTAGCGGGCTCTCCTACAATGAGCAGTTCTTC.

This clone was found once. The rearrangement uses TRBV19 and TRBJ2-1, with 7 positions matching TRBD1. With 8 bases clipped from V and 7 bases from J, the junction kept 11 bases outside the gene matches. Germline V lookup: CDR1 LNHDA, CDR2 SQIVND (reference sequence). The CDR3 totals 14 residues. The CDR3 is CASAPNRGGNEQFF. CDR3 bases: TGTGCCAGTGCGCCAAACAGGGGTGGGAATGAGCAGTTCTTC.

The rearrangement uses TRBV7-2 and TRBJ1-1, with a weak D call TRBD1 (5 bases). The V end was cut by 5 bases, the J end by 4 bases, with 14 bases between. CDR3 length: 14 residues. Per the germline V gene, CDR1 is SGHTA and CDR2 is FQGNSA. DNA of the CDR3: TGTGCCAGCAGCCCTCGCAGGGCGGGCACTGAAGCTTTCTTT. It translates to CASSPRRAGTEAFF.

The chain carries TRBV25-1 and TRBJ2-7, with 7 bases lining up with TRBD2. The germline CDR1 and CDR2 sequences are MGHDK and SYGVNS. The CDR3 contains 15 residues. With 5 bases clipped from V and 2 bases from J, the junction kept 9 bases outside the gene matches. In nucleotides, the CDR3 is TGTGCCAGCAGTCCCGGTGGGGGGGTAGCCTACGAGCAGTACTTC. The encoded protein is CASSPGGGVAYEQYF.

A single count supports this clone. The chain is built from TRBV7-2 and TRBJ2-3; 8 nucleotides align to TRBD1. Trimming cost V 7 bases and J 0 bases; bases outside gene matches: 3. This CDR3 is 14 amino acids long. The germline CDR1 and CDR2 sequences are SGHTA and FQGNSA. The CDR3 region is CASTWDRSTDTQYF. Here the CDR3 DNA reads TGTGCCAGCACCTGGGACAGGAGCACAGATACGCAGTATTTT.

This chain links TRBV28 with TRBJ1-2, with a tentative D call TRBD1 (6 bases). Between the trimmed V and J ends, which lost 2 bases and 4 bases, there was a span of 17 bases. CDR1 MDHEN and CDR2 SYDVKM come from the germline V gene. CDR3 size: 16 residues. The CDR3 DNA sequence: TGTGCCAGCAGTTTACCGGCAGGGGCCCTCCGCTATGGCTACACCTTC. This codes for CASSLPAGALRYGYTF.

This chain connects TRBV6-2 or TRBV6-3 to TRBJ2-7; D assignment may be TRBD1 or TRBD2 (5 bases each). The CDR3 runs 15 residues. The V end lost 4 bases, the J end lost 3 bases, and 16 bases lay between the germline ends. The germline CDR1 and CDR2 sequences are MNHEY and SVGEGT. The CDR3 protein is CASSSDPGAYYEQYF. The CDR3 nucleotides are TGTGCCAGCAGTTCCGACCCCGGGGCTTACTACGAGCAGTACTTC.